The 2 T cell receptor beta chains listed next were all sequenced from one sample in a study of cytotoxic CD8 clonotypes in ibrutinib-treated CLL. Only in-frame clones appear in the TCRdb table, and some are missing; sequencing was by immunoSEQ multiplex PCR. In the table there are around 250,000 clones, 70% of which are singletons. Sequencing used PBMCs, obtained after 24 months of ibrutinib treatment. These receptors were obtained from a human donor with chronic lymphocytic leukemia.

V usage is TRBV9 and J usage is TRBJ2-1; perhaps TRBD2 as D (5 bases). The V and J ends lost 3 bases and 6 bases respectively, with 16 bases between them. There are 15 residues in the CDR3. From germline, CDR1 is SGDLS and CDR2 YYNGEE. The CDR3 sequence: CASSAPLDWSNEQFF. CDR3 DNA: TGTGCCAGCAGCGCCCCGTTGGACTGGTCCAATGAGCAGTTCTTC.

The chain is built from TRBV19 and TRBJ1-5, with D perhaps matching TRBD1 (6 bases). The germline CDR1 and CDR2 sequences are LNHDA and SQIVND (reference sequence). The CDR3 consists of 15 residues. V was trimmed by 3 bases and J by 2 bases, leaving 11 bases between them. This chain's CDR3 is CASSMQGNGNQPQHF. CDR3 coding DNA: TGTGCCAGTAGTATGCAGGGGAATGGCAATCAGCCCCAGCATTTT.